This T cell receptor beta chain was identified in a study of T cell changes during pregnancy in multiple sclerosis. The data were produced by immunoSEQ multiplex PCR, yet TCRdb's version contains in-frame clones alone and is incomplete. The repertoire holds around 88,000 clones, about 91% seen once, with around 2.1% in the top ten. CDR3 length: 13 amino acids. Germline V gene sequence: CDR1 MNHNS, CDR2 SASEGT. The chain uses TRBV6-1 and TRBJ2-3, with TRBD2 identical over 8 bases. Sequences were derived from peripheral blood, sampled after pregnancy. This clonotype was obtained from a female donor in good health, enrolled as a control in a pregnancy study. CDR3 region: CNTAGAWTDTQYF. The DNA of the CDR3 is TGTAACACAGCGGGAGCCTGGACAGATACGCAGTATTTT.